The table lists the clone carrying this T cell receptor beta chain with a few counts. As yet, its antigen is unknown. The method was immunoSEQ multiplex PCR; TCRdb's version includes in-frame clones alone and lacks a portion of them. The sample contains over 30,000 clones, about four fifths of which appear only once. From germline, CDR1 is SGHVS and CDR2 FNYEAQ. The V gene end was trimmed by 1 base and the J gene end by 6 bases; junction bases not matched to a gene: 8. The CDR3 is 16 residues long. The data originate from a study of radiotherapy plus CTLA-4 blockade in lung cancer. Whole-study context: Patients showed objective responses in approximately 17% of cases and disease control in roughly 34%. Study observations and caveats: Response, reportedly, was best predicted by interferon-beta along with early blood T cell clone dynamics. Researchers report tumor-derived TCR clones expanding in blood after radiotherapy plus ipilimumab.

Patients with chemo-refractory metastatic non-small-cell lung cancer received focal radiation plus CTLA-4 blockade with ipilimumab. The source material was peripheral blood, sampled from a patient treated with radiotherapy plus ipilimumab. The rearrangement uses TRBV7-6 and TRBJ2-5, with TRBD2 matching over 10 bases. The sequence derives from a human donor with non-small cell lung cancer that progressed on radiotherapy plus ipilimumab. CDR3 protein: CASSLEGAGGHKTQYF. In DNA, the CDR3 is TGTGCCAGCAGCTTAGAGGGAGCGGGGGGGCATAAGACCCAGTACTTC.